This T cell receptor beta chain originates from a study of blood T cell repertoires in COVID-19. Study-wide background: Sites in the United States, Italy and Spain provided acute and convalescent COVID-19 samples. Nucleic acid was either cDNA or gDNA, and it came from T cells, B-cell-depleted T cells, or PBMCs.

Under the authors' procedure: Estimates of nucleated cell counts were drawn from the amplification of reference gene primers. Only in-frame clones appear in the TCRdb table, and some are missing; sequencing was by immunoSEQ multiplex PCR. V and J calls and clone size are those listed in that table; D and trimming were worked out from the DNA. The sample carries roughly 70,000 clones, roughly 77% recorded once. The CDR3 spans 12 residues. Deletions cut 4 bases from V and 2 bases from J, with 5 bases between. The V gene is TRBV12-3 or TRBV12-4, the J gene TRBJ2-5; D is unclear. Material: peripheral blood. The receptor was derived from a human donor in a cohort sampled during active COVID-19. The CDR3 DNA reads as TGTGCCAGCAGTTCCTTACAAGAGACCCAGTACTTC. Protein: CASSSLQETQYF.